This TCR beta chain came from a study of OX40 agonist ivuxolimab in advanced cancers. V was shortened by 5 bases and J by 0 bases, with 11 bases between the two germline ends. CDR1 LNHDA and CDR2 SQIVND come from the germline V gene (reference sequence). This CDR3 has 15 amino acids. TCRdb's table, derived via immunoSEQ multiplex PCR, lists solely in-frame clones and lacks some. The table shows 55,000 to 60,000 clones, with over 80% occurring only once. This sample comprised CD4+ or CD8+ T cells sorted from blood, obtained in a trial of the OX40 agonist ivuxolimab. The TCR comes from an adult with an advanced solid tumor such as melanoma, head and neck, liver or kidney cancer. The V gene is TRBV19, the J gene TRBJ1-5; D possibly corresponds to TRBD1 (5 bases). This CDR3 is CASSATGGSNQPQHF. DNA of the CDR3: TGTGCCAGTAGTGCTACCGGGGGTAGCAATCAGCCCCAGCATTTT.